The 19 T cell receptor beta chains in this list originate from one sample, sequenced in a study of cytomegalovirus exposure and HLA in healthy donors. With 60 Vbeta and 13 Jbeta primers, the PCR was carried out. The method was immunoSEQ multiplex PCR; TCRdb's version includes in-frame clones alone and lacks a portion of them. This sample lists under 200,000 clones; its ten largest clones have around 0.8%. The sequenced sample consisted of PBMCs. These receptors were collected from a woman aged 18-29 years in good health and CMV-seropositive.

V gene TRBV7-9 combines with J gene TRBJ1-1, with 8 positions matching TRBD1. CDR1 and CDR2 (germline): SEHNR, FQNEAQ (reference sequence). The CDR3 is 17 residues long. V was clipped by 3 bases and J by 7 bases; unmatched bases: 16. The CDR3: CASSFGTGGRRLNEAFF. CDR3 DNA: TGTGCCAGCAGCTTTGGGACAGGTGGACGCCGACTTAATGAAGCTTTCTTT. Looking up the rest from reference TRBV7-9 and TRBJ1-1 gives the full variable domain: DTGVSQNPRHKITKRGQNVTFRCDPISEHNRLYWYRQTLGQGPEFLTYFQNEAQLEKSRLLSDRFSAERPKGSFSTLEIQRTEQGDSAMYLCASSFGTGGRRLNEAFFGQGTRLTVV.

The chain uses TRBV29-1 and TRBJ1-2; TRBD1 matches at 10 bases. The CDR3 runs to 11 residues. V gave up 7 bases and J gave up 5 bases; unmatched junction bases: 1. Germline V gene data show CDR1 as SQVTM and CDR2 as ANQGSEA. This chain's CDR3 is CSEGQGYGYTF. For the CDR3, the DNA is TGCAGCGAGGGACAGGGGTATGGCTACACCTTC.

The chain uses TRBV5-6 and TRBJ2-7; TRBD1 aligns across 8 bases. Judging by the DNA end, TRBJ2-5 fits better; the J call may be wrong. The germline gives CDR1 SGHDT, CDR2 YYEEEE. CDR3 size: 15 residues. The chain's CDR3 is CASSLRQGIQETQYF. The CDR3 DNA is TGTGCCAGCAGCTTGAGACAGGGGATCCAAGAGACCCAGTACTTC.

The chain has TRBV10-3 and TRBJ1-2, with 11 bases fitting TRBD1. Germline assignment: CDR1 ENHRY and CDR2 SYGVKD. The V segment lost 7 bases and the J segment 4 bases; nucleotides outside the gene matches: 8. The CDR3 spans 15 residues. The CDR3 nucleotides are TGTGCCATCAATTCCGGACAGGGGGCGGTCTATGGCTACACCTTC. Residues: CAINSGQGAVYGYTF.

As for this clone: The same CDR3 can be traced to other DNA sequences in this sample. This chain joins TRBV5-1 and TRBJ2-5; 8 bases fit TRBD2. Germline values: CDR1 SGHRS, CDR2 YFSETQ. Trimming took 0 bases from V and 2 from J; bases not matched to a gene: 6. The CDR3 covers 16 residues. The CDR3 loop reads CASSLGVAGTQETQYF. The CDR3 region has the DNA TGCGCCAGCAGCTTGGGAGTAGCGGGGACTCAAGAGACCCAGTACTTC. Using reference TRBV5-1 and TRBJ2-5 for the parts outside the CDR3, the full variable domain is KAGVTQTPRYLIKTRGQQVTLSCSPISGHRSVSWYQQTPGQGLQFLFEYFSETQRNKGNFPGRFSGRQFSNSRSEMNVSTLELGDSALYLCASSLGVAGTQETQYFGPGTRLLVL.

The chain employs TRBV29-1 and TRBJ1-2; weak D call: TRBD1 (6 bases). From germline, CDR1 is SQVTM and CDR2 ANQGSEA. Trimming took off 5 bases at V and 8 bases at J, with 15 bases between the two ends. The CDR3 has 12 amino acids. The CDR3 loop reads CSVLRGGEGYTF. The CDR3 DNA is TGCAGCGTTTTACGCGGGGGCGAAGGCTACACCTTC.

Here the CDR3 reads CSVRQGGETQYF. CDR3 DNA: TGCAGCGTTCGACAGGGGGGGGAGACCCAGTACTTC. V and J are TRBV29-1 and TRBJ2-5; 9 positions match TRBD1. V lost 5 bases to trimming and J lost 5 bases; unmatched junction nucleotides: 3. Looked up from germline, CDR1 is SQVTM and CDR2 is ANQGSEA. The CDR3 runs to 12 residues.

V and J are TRBV27 and TRBJ2-1; possible D gene TRBD1, 6 bases. The CDR3 consists of 14 residues. Trimming took off 7 bases at V and 2 bases at J, with 12 bases between the two ends. The germline V gene encodes CDR1 MNHEY and CDR2 SMNVEV (reference sequence). CDR3 region: CASKRTGTYNEQFF. The CDR3 coding sequence is TGTGCCAGCAAAAGAACAGGGACCTACAATGAGCAGTTCTTC.

The V gene is TRBV5-5, the J gene TRBJ1-5; D perhaps matches TRBD1 (6 bases). Germline CDR1 SGHKS, CDR2 YYEKEE (reference sequence). CDR3 length: 14 amino acids. The germline V and J ends were trimmed by 4 bases and 9 bases, with 17 bases remaining between them. The CDR3 protein is CASSPPTGAGPQHF. In DNA, the CDR3 is TGTGCCAGCAGCCCACCGACAGGTGCAGGGCCCCAGCATTTT.

The chain employs TRBV14 and TRBJ1-1; 7 nucleotides align to TRBD1. After removal of 1 base from V and 6 bases from J, the junction contained 5 bases not matched to a gene. The germline V gene has CDR1 SGHDN and CDR2 FVKESK. This CDR3 is 14 amino acids long. CDR3 bases: TGTGCCAGCAGCCAAGTCGGGACAGCCCCTGAAGCTTTCTTT. Amino acid sequence: CASSQVGTAPEAFF.

The chain has TRBV19 and TRBJ1-3, with 7 nucleotides matching TRBD1. The CDR3 spans 15 residues. Germline lookup yields CDR1 LNHDA and CDR2 SQIVND (reference sequence). The V and J ends lost 3 bases and 3 bases, in that order; junction bases with no gene match: 5. In nucleotides, the CDR3 is TGTGCCAGTAGTATCGACAGGGAAGGTGGAAACACCATATATTTT. This codes for CASSIDREGGNTIYF. Complete variable domain (other parts from reference TRBV19 and TRBJ1-3): DGGITQSPKYLFRKEGQNVTLSCEQNLNHDAMYWYRQDPGQGLRLIYYSQIVNDFQKGDIAEGYSVSREKKESFPLTVTSAQKNPTAFYLCASSIDREGGNTIYFGEGSWLTVV.

The J gene is TRBJ1-2, the V gene TRBV5-1, with TRBD1 matching 7 bases. The CDR3 contains 14 residues. From germline, CDR1 is SGHRS and CDR2 YFSETQ. Germline trimming cut 4 bases from V and 4 bases from J; bases unmatched to any gene: 7. The DNA for the CDR3 is TGCGCCAGCAGCACGGGACAGAGCTTCTATGGCTACACCTTC. Protein sequence: CASSTGQSFYGYTF.

This chain links TRBV11-2 with TRBJ2-2; D is possibly TRBD2 (6 bases). This CDR3 is built from 17 residues. Between the trimmed V and J ends, which lost 3 bases and 3 bases, there was a span of 17 bases. CDR1 and CDR2 from the germline V gene are SGHAT and FQNNGV. In DNA, the CDR3 is TGTGCCAGCAGCTTGTCCCGGGACTGGGGGGACACCGGGGAGCTGTTTTTT. This gives the protein CASSLSRDWGDTGELFF.

The rearrangement joins TRBV29-1 to TRBJ1-1; 10 bases map to TRBD1. The ends lost 8 bases at V and 0 bases at J; junction bases unmatched: 6. This CDR3 contains 14 residues. Per germline, CDR1 SQVTM and CDR2 ANQGSEA. CDR3 in amino acids: CSWGQGQLNTEAFF. The CDR3 bases are TGCAGCTGGGGACAGGGGCAACTGAACACTGAAGCTTTCTTT.

The gene calls are TRBV20-1 and TRBJ1-1; D is unresolved. CDR1 and CDR2 (germline): DFQATT, SNEGSKA (reference sequence). The CDR3 sequence is 11 residues long. The V and J ends lost 2 bases and 3 bases respectively, with 4 bases between them. CDR3 DNA sequence: TGCAGTGCTAGACTATACACTGAAGCTTTCTTT. Its protein is CSARLYTEAFF.

The rearrangement links TRBV7-9 to TRBJ2-5, with D unresolved. The V and J ends lost 4 bases and 4 bases respectively, with 7 bases between them. Germline CDR1 reads SEHNR; CDR2 reads FQNEAQ (reference sequence). CDR3 size: 12 residues. DNA for the CDR3: TGTGCCAGCAGCTCAGCAGCAGAGACCCAGTACTTC. This gives the protein CASSSAAETQYF.

This chain uses TRBV27 with TRBJ2-3; TRBD2 agrees at 7 bases. The V gene's germline CDR1 is MNHEY and CDR2 SMNVEV (reference sequence). V shed 4 bases, J shed 0 bases, and the junction held 1 base outside the gene matches. The CDR3 is 14 residues long. This CDR3 reads CASSYGGSTDTQYF. The DNA of the CDR3 is TGTGCCAGCAGTTACGGGGGGAGCACAGATACGCAGTATTTT.

The chain joins TRBV19 to TRBJ1-1, with D possibly TRBD1 on 5 matching bases. Per germline, CDR1 LNHDA and CDR2 SQIVND (reference sequence). V lost 2 bases and J 5 bases, leaving 15 bases between the germline ends. The CDR3 loop spans 15 amino acids. The CDR3 DNA is TGTGCCAGTAGTATATCCGCCGGGGGGAGTACTGAAGCTTTCTTT. It specifies CASSISAGGSTEAFF.

V is TRBV30 and J is TRBJ1-1; D is possibly TRBD1 (5 bases). Between the trimmed V and J ends, which lost 0 bases and 6 bases, there was a span of 11 bases. This CDR3 spans 13 amino acids. Germline CDR1 reads GTSNPN; CDR2 reads SVGIG (reference sequence). CDR3 DNA sequence: TGTGCCTGGAGTGTACAGTGGGGGGCTGAAGCTTTCTTT. Translation: CAWSVQWGAEAFF.